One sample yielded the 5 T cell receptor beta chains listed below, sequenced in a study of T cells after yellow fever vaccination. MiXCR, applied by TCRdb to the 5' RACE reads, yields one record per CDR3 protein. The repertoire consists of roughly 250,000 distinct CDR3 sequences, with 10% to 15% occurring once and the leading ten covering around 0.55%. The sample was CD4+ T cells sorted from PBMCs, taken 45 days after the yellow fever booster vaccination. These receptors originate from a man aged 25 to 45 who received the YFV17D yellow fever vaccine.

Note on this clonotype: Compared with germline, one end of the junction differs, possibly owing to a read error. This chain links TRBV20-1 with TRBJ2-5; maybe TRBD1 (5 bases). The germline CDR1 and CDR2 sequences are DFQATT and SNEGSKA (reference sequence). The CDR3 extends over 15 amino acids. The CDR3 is CSPRDAGNPVETQYF. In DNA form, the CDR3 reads TGCAGTCCTAGAGATGCAGGGAATCCCGTAGAGACCCAGTACTTC.

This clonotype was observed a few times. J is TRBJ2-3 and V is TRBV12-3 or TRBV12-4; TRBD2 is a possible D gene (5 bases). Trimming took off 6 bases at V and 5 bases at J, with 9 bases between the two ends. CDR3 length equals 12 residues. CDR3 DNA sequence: TGTGCCAGCAGCGGGGTAGGAGATACGCAGTATTTT. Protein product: CASSGVGDTQYF.

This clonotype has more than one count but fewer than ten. The CDR3 DNA follows: TGCGCCAGCAGCGGAGGGGACAGATACAATGAGCAGTTCTTC. Its protein product is CASSGGDRYNEQFF. The V gene is TRBV5-1, the J gene TRBJ2-1; tentatively, D is TRBD1 (7 bases). Trimming left V 4 bases short and J 4 bases short, with 12 bases between. Germline CDR1 and CDR2: SGHRS and YFSETQ. This CDR3 spans 14 amino acids.

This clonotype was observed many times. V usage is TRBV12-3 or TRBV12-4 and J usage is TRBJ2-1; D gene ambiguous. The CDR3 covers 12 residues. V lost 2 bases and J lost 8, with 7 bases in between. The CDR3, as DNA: TGTGCCAGCAGTTTAATCACATATGAGCAGTTCTTC. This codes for CASSLITYEQFF.

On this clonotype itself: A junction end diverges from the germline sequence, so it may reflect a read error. The CDR3 DNA reads TGTGCCAGCAGCGTAACACCTGAGAATGGAAAACTGTTTTTT. Protein product: CASSVTPENGKLFF. The V and J genes are TRBV9 and TRBJ1-4; no firm D call. Looked up from germline, CDR1 is SGDLS and CDR2 is YYNGEE. The CDR3 has 14 amino acids.